A selection of T cell receptor beta chains follows, all from one sample in a study of OX40 agonist ivuxolimab in advanced cancers. Libraries were prepared by immunoSEQ multiplex PCR; TCRdb keeps only in-frame clonotypes and omits some of them. Of about 100,000 clones listed, around 90% are singletons. Sample: CD4+ or CD8+ T cells sorted from blood, taken in a trial of the OX40 agonist ivuxolimab. The receptors were gathered from an adult with an advanced solid tumor such as melanoma, head and neck, liver or kidney cancer. The CDR3 runs from the conserved cysteine through the conserved F or W. The order of the fields is V gene, D gene, J gene, clone size, CDR3 protein, CDR3 DNA. D genes are given only for firm matches. Clone size is shown for a subset of rows, as once, few, many or a class of expanded clone.

V gene: TRBV11-2; D gene: .; J gene: TRBJ1-1; clone size: .; CDR3 protein: CASGGEGTEAFF; CDR3 DNA: TGTGCCAGCGGGGGGGAGGGCACTGAAGCTTTCTTT
V gene: TRBV5-6; D gene: TRBD2; J gene: TRBJ2-2; clone size: .; CDR3 protein: CASNRLAGGTGELFF; CDR3 DNA: TGTGCCAGTAACAGACTAGCAGGAGGGACCGGGGAGCTGTTTTTT
V gene: TRBV5-6; D gene: TRBD1; J gene: TRBJ2-7; clone size: once; CDR3 protein: CASSLGQGAYEQYF; CDR3 DNA: TGTGCCAGCAGCTTGGGGCAGGGGGCTTACGAGCAGTACTTC
V gene: TRBV28; D gene: TRBD1; J gene: TRBJ1-1; clone size: once; CDR3 protein: CASSFGTGGLWAFF; CDR3 DNA: TGTGCCAGCAGTTTTGGGACAGGGGGCTTGTGGGCTTTCTTT
V gene: TRBV7-2; D gene: TRBD2; J gene: TRBJ2-3; clone size: .; CDR3 protein: CASSLDTSGRARDTQYF; CDR3 DNA: TGTGCCAGCAGCTTAGATACTAGCGGGAGGGCCAGAGATACGCAGTATTTT
V gene: TRBV10-2; D gene: TRBD1; J gene: TRBJ1-1; clone size: .; CDR3 protein: CASSGQGYAEAFF; CDR3 DNA: TGCGCCAGCAGTGGACAGGGATACGCTGAAGCTTTCTTT
V gene: TRBV5-6; D gene: .; J gene: TRBJ2-3; clone size: once; CDR3 protein: CASLILGTTDTQYF; CDR3 DNA: TGTGCCAGCCTAATTTTGGGGACCACAGATACGCAGTATTTT
V gene: TRBV7-2; D gene: .; J gene: TRBJ1-2; clone size: .; CDR3 protein: CASSQSPAYGYTF; CDR3 DNA: TGCGCCAGCAGCCAATCCCCTGCTTATGGCTACACCTTC
V gene: TRBV11-2; D gene: TRBD2; J gene: TRBJ2-7; clone size: .; CDR3 protein: CASSLLAGGTYEQYF; CDR3 DNA: TGTGCCAGCAGCTTACTAGCGGGAGGTACCTACGAGCAGTACTTC
V gene: TRBV28; D gene: TRBD1; J gene: TRBJ2-1; clone size: .; CDR3 protein: CASSLPGTDHIF; CDR3 DNA: TGTGCCAGCAGTCTTCCCGGGACAGATCATATCTTC
V gene: TRBV28; D gene: .; J gene: TRBJ1-1; clone size: .; CDR3 protein: CASSSPSGGGNTEAFF; CDR3 DNA: TGTGCCAGCAGCTCCCCATCGGGGGGTGGGAACACTGAAGCTTTCTTT
V gene: TRBV7-7; D gene: .; J gene: TRBJ2-1; clone size: .; CDR3 protein: CASSRGLYNEQFF; CDR3 DNA: TGTGCTAGCAGCCGAGGGCTTTACAATGAGCAGTTCTTC
V gene: TRBV9; D gene: .; J gene: TRBJ2-5; clone size: .; CDR3 protein: CASSRGSEETQYF; CDR3 DNA: TGTGCCAGCTCCCGAGGGAGCGAGGAGACCCAGTACTTC
V gene: TRBV28; D gene: TRBD1; J gene: TRBJ1-2; clone size: .; CDR3 protein: CASSLGQGANYGYTF; CDR3 DNA: TGTGCCAGCAGTCTCGGACAGGGGGCTAACTATGGCTACACCTTC
V gene: TRBV9; D gene: TRBD2; J gene: TRBJ2-5; clone size: .; CDR3 protein: CASSVASGSHQETQYF; CDR3 DNA: TGTGCCAGCAGCGTAGCTAGCGGGAGCCACCAAGAGACCCAGTACTTC
V gene: TRBV18; D gene: .; J gene: TRBJ1-1; clone size: .; CDR3 protein: CASSPRDIGTEAFF; CDR3 DNA: TGTGCCAGCTCACCGCGCGACATTGGCACTGAAGCTTTCTTT
V gene: TRBV5-6; D gene: .; J gene: TRBJ1-1; clone size: .; CDR3 protein: CASSLGLGPMNTEAFF; CDR3 DNA: TGTGCCAGCAGCTTGGGCCTAGGGCCGATGAACACTGAAGCTTTCTTT
V gene: TRBV7-9; D gene: TRBD1; J gene: TRBJ2-1; clone size: .; CDR3 protein: CASGRDRGLYEQFF; CDR3 DNA: TGTGCCAGCGGAAGGGACAGGGGGTTATATGAGCAGTTCTTC
V gene: TRBV5-1; D gene: .; J gene: TRBJ1-1; clone size: .; CDR3 protein: CASTIQDFRYTEAFF; CDR3 DNA: TGCGCCAGCACGATCCAGGACTTTAGGTACACTGAAGCTTTCTTT
V gene: TRBV7-9; D gene: .; J gene: TRBJ1-2; clone size: few; CDR3 protein: CASSLEQGRGYTF; CDR3 DNA: TGTGCCAGCAGCTTAGAACAGGGTCGTGGCTACACCTTC
V gene: TRBV4-2; D gene: TRBD1; J gene: TRBJ1-2; clone size: .; CDR3 protein: CASSQDPDRVEGYTF; CDR3 DNA: TGTGCCAGCAGCCAAGATCCTGACAGGGTTGAGGGCTACACCTTC
V gene: TRBV2; D gene: .; J gene: TRBJ1-5; clone size: .; CDR3 protein: CASSVRGMIGNQPQHF; CDR3 DNA: TGTGCCAGCAGTGTTCGGGGGATGATAGGAAATCAGCCCCAGCATTTT
V gene: TRBV28; D gene: .; J gene: TRBJ2-7; clone size: .; CDR3 protein: CASCWGPQEQYF; CDR3 DNA: TGTGCCAGTTGTTGGGGACCTCAGGAGCAGTACTTC
V gene: TRBV25-1; D gene: .; J gene: TRBJ2-3; clone size: .; CDR3 protein: CATQVDNTDTQYF; CDR3 DNA: TGTGCCACCCAAGTAGACAACACAGATACGCAGTATTTT
V gene: TRBV28; D gene: .; J gene: TRBJ2-7; clone size: .; CDR3 protein: CASSQRRGRRYEQYF; CDR3 DNA: TGTGCCAGCAGCCAGCGGCGAGGGCGGAGGTACGAGCAGTACTTC
V gene: TRBV28; D gene: .; J gene: TRBJ1-4; clone size: .; CDR3 protein: CASSSSDEKLFF; CDR3 DNA: TGTGCCAGCAGTTCCAGTGATGAAAAACTGTTTTTT
V gene: TRBV19; D gene: .; J gene: TRBJ1-2; clone size: .; CDR3 protein: CASSIGQWINYGYTF; CDR3 DNA: TGTGCCAGTAGTATCGGACAGTGGATTAACTATGGCTACACCTTC
V gene: TRBV7-9; D gene: TRBD1; J gene: TRBJ2-5; clone size: once; CDR3 protein: CASSFGQGRAETQYF; CDR3 DNA: TGTGCCAGCAGTTTCGGACAGGGAAGGGCAGAGACCCAGTACTTC
V gene: TRBV20-1; D gene: .; J gene: TRBJ2-3; clone size: .; CDR3 protein: CSAASTDTQYF; CDR3 DNA: TGCAGTGCCGCAAGCACAGATACGCAGTATTTT
V gene: TRBV7-9; D gene: TRBD1; J gene: TRBJ1-1; clone size: .; CDR3 protein: CASSINTGGGTEAFF; CDR3 DNA: TGTGCCAGCAGCATCAACACAGGGGGTGGCACTGAAGCTTTCTTT
V gene: TRBV5-6; D gene: .; J gene: TRBJ1-3; clone size: .; CDR3 protein: CASSYDAGGGNTIYF; CDR3 DNA: TGTGCCAGCAGCTACGACGCGGGTGGCGGAAACACCATATATTTT
V gene: TRBV29-1; D gene: .; J gene: TRBJ2-1; clone size: .; CDR3 protein: CSVEANEQFF; CDR3 DNA: TGCAGCGTTGAAGCGAATGAGCAGTTCTTC
V gene: TRBV28; D gene: .; J gene: TRBJ2-7; clone size: .; CDR3 protein: CASSLLGYEQYF; CDR3 DNA: TGTGCCAGCAGTTTACTCGGGTACGAGCAGTACTTC
V gene: TRBV29-1; D gene: .; J gene: TRBJ2-5; clone size: .; CDR3 protein: CSVESGSETQYF; CDR3 DNA: TGCAGCGTTGAGTCGGGGTCAGAGACCCAGTACTTC
V gene: TRBV10-1; D gene: TRBD2; J gene: TRBJ2-2; clone size: .; CDR3 protein: CASRAGLAGGTGELFF; CDR3 DNA: TGCGCCAGCAGAGCCGGACTAGCGGGAGGGACCGGGGAGCTGTTTTTT
V gene: TRBV5-1; D gene: .; J gene: TRBJ1-5; clone size: .; CDR3 protein: CASSLEGGNQPQHF; CDR3 DNA: TGCGCCAGCAGCTTGGAGGGGGGAAATCAGCCCCAGCATTTT
V gene: TRBV4-1; D gene: .; J gene: TRBJ2-1; clone size: .; CDR3 protein: CASSPRTVSSYNEQFF; CDR3 DNA: TGCGCCAGCAGCCCCAGGACAGTAAGTTCCTACAATGAGCAGTTCTTC
V gene: TRBV4-2; D gene: .; J gene: TRBJ1-1; clone size: .; CDR3 protein: CASSQDIPEWGRYTEAFF; CDR3 DNA: TGTGCCAGCAGCCAAGACATCCCGGAATGGGGCCGGTACACTGAAGCTTTCTTT
V gene: TRBV5-8; D gene: .; J gene: TRBJ1-5; clone size: .; CDR3 protein: CASSLTGVDQPQHF; CDR3 DNA: TGTGCCAGCAGCTTGACGGGGGTCGATCAGCCCCAGCATTTT
V gene: TRBV7-8; D gene: TRBD1; J gene: TRBJ2-7; clone size: .; CDR3 protein: CASSRQGIGEQYF; CDR3 DNA: TGTGCCAGCAGCCGACAGGGGATAGGGGAGCAGTACTTC
V gene: TRBV7-2; D gene: .; J gene: TRBJ2-1; clone size: .; CDR3 protein: CASSPPGGVRSYNEQFF; CDR3 DNA: TGTGCCAGCAGCCCGCCGGGGGGCGTGCGATCCTACAATGAGCAGTTCTTC
V gene: TRBV6-4; D gene: .; J gene: TRBJ2-2; clone size: .; CDR3 protein: CASGRQANTGELFF; CDR3 DNA: TGTGCCAGCGGGAGACAGGCGAACACCGGGGAGCTGTTTTTT
V gene: TRBV9; D gene: .; J gene: TRBJ1-3; clone size: .; CDR3 protein: CASSVAVDSGNTIYF; CDR3 DNA: TGTGCCAGCAGCGTAGCGGTGGACTCTGGAAACACCATATATTTT
V gene: TRBV7-9; D gene: TRBD1; J gene: TRBJ2-3; clone size: once; CDR3 protein: CASSFSGQGTDTQYF; CDR3 DNA: TGTGCCAGCAGCTTCTCGGGACAGGGCACAGATACGCAGTATTTT
V gene: TRBV11-3; D gene: .; J gene: TRBJ1-1; clone size: .; CDR3 protein: CASSFPLQGGNTEAFF; CDR3 DNA: TGTGCCAGCAGCTTCCCTCTACAGGGTGGAAACACTGAAGCTTTCTTT
V gene: TRBV14; D gene: TRBD2; J gene: TRBJ2-2; clone size: .; CDR3 protein: CASSLLAATGELFF; CDR3 DNA: TGTGCCAGCAGCCTCCTAGCGGCCACCGGGGAGCTGTTTTTT
V gene: TRBV6-5; D gene: .; J gene: TRBJ2-1; clone size: .; CDR3 protein: CASSYVAETTEQFF; CDR3 DNA: TGTGCCAGCAGTTACGTAGCGGAGACTACGGAGCAGTTCTTC
V gene: TRBV30; D gene: .; J gene: TRBJ1-2; clone size: .; CDR3 protein: CAWSVRATGTNF; CDR3 DNA: TGTGCCTGGAGTGTACGCGCGACAGGAACTAACTTC
V gene: TRBV6-1; D gene: TRBD1; J gene: TRBJ1-1; clone size: .; CDR3 protein: CASREDRVAFF; CDR3 DNA: TGTGCCAGCAGGGAGGACAGGGTGGCTTTCTTT
V gene: TRBV9; D gene: .; J gene: TRBJ2-7; clone size: .; CDR3 protein: CASSVDHGPYEQYF; CDR3 DNA: TGTGCCAGCAGCGTAGACCATGGGCCCTACGAGCAGTACTTC
V gene: TRBV19; D gene: .; J gene: TRBJ1-5; clone size: .; CDR3 protein: CASSIDRGQGNQPQHF; CDR3 DNA: TGTGCCAGTAGTATAGATCGCGGGCAGGGAAATCAGCCCCAGCATTTT
V gene: TRBV12-5; D gene: .; J gene: TRBJ1-2; clone size: .; CDR3 protein: CASGLGSGSDGYTF; CDR3 DNA: TGTGCTAGTGGTTTGGGAAGCGGAAGCGACGGCTACACCTTC
V gene: TRBV2; D gene: .; J gene: TRBJ2-7; clone size: .; CDR3 protein: CASTKRSGYEQYF; CDR3 DNA: TGTGCCAGCACCAAAAGAAGTGGGTACGAGCAGTACTTC
V gene: TRBV7-9; D gene: .; J gene: TRBJ1-4; clone size: .; CDR3 protein: CASSLARATRTNEKLFF; CDR3 DNA: TGTGCCAGCAGCTTAGCTCGGGCGACCAGGACTAATGAAAAACTGTTTTTT
V gene: TRBV7-8; D gene: TRBD2; J gene: TRBJ2-2; clone size: .; CDR3 protein: CASSLGGLAGTGELFF; CDR3 DNA: TGTGCCAGCAGCTTAGGGGGACTAGCGGGTACCGGGGAGCTGTTTTTT
V gene: TRBV5-6; D gene: .; J gene: TRBJ2-5; clone size: once; CDR3 protein: CASSSMRETQYF; CDR3 DNA: TGTGCCAGCAGTAGTATGCGGGAGACCCAGTACTTC
V gene: TRBV7-2; D gene: TRBD2; J gene: TRBJ2-7; clone size: .; CDR3 protein: CASSSQRKGRASYEQYF; CDR3 DNA: TGTGCCAGCAGCTCCCAGCGTAAGGGGAGGGCCTCCTACGAGCAGTACTTC
V gene: TRBV5-1; D gene: .; J gene: TRBJ2-1; clone size: .; CDR3 protein: CASSLESGGQFF; CDR3 DNA: TGCGCCAGCAGCTTGGAAAGCGGTGGGCAGTTCTTC
V gene: TRBV6-6; D gene: .; J gene: TRBJ2-7; clone size: .; CDR3 protein: CASHPTGYFGGEQYF; CDR3 DNA: TGTGCCAGCCACCCAACAGGGTATTTTGGGGGCGAGCAGTACTTC
V gene: TRBV7-2; D gene: .; J gene: TRBJ2-1; clone size: once; CDR3 protein: CASSLESSYNEQFF; CDR3 DNA: TGTGCCAGCAGCCTTGAGAGCTCCTACAATGAGCAGTTCTTC